These 22 T cell receptor beta chains were all obtained from the same sample, sequenced in a study of PD-L1 blockade in urothelial cancer. Time point reported: peripheral blood 6 weeks after treatment start. Some clones are missing from TCRdb's copy, which holds only in-frame ones; the method was immunoSEQ multiplex PCR. The sample includes roughly 32,000 clones, roughly 87% seen only once; the top ten take about 7.6%. This specimen consisted of PBMCs, obtained around atezolizumab (anti-PD-L1) treatment. These receptors all come from a man at least 80 years old with urothelial cancer.

This chain links TRBV27 with TRBJ2-7; 8 nucleotides match TRBD1. Germline V gene lookup returns CDR1 MNHEY and CDR2 SMNVEV (reference sequence). V shed 0 bases, J shed 3 bases, and the junction held 10 bases outside the gene matches. This CDR3 has 17 residues. The CDR3 coding sequence is TGTGCCAGCAGTTTATCGACAGGGGCCATTGGGGTCTACGAGCAGTACTTC. It codes for CASSLSTGAIGVYEQYF.

The chain combines TRBV21-1 with TRBJ2-4; the table assigns TRBD2, which was not confirmed against the DNA. TRBV21-1 counts as a pseudogene. This CDR3 region has 20 residues. The CDR3 DNA reads TGTGCCAGCAGCAAGTGGCGGACTAGCGGTTGGGTTGTAGCCAAAAACATTCAGTACTTC. It is translated as CASSKWRTSGWVVAKNIQYF.

J is TRBJ2-2 and V is TRBV19; TRBD2 aligns across 8 bases. The junction had 11 bases not matched to a gene; V was cut back by 10 bases and J by 4 bases. The CDR3 covers 15 residues. Per the germline V gene, CDR1 is LNHDA and CDR2 is SQIVND (reference sequence). In DNA form, the CDR3 reads TGTGCCACCGACCCCCTCGGGGGGGCCACCGGGGAGCTGTTTTTT. Protein: CATDPLGGATGELFF.

This sequence joins TRBV5-1 and TRBJ2-2, with a tentative D call TRBD2 (6 bases). The CDR3 is made up of 15 amino acids. From germline, CDR1 is SGHRS and CDR2 YFSETQ. Trimming took off 4 bases at V and 5 bases at J, with 15 bases between the two ends. In DNA, the CDR3 is TGCGCCAGCAGCCGCCGGCCTGGGAGGACCGGGGAGCTGTTTTTT. It specifies CASSRRPGRTGELFF.

The gene calls are TRBV7-2 and TRBJ2-3, with D possibly being TRBD2 (6 bases). Germline values: CDR1 SGHTA, CDR2 FQGNSA. The ends were cut back, 1 base at V and 2 bases at J, with 10 bases in the middle. The CDR3 contains 15 residues. CDR3 loop: CASSLGGLYTDTQYF. CDR3 coding DNA: TGTGCCAGCAGCTTAGGGGGACTTTACACAGATACGCAGTATTTT. The whole variable domain, filled in from reference TRBV7-2 and TRBJ2-3, reads GAGVSQSPSNKVTEKGKDVELRCDPISGHTALYWYRQSLGQGLEFLIYFQGNSAPDKSGLPSDRFSAERTGGSVSTLTIQRTQQEDSAVYLCASSLGGLYTDTQYFGPGTRLTVL.

This chain connects TRBV5-4 to TRBJ2-5; D uncertain. The CDR3 covers 14 residues. Trimming pared 1 base from V and 0 bases from J, leaving 7 bases between. CDR1 SGHNT and CDR2 YYREEE come from the germline V gene (reference sequence). The CDR3 region is CASSLQRYQETQYF. In nucleotides, the CDR3 is TGTGCCAGCAGCTTGCAGAGGTACCAAGAGACCCAGTACTTC.

Only one count was recorded for this clone. The gene calls are TRBV28 and TRBJ2-3; TRBD2 agrees at 16 bases. The length of the CDR3 is 18 residues. Germline CDR1 and CDR2: MDHEN and SYDVKM. The ends lost 2 bases at V and 3 bases at J; junction bases unmatched: 5. CDR3 sequence: CASSLAGLAGGRTDTQYF. In DNA, the CDR3 is TGTGCCAGCAGTTTAGCGGGACTAGCGGGAGGGCGGACAGATACGCAGTATTTT. The full variable domain, rest sourced from reference TRBV28 and TRBJ2-3, is DVKVTQSSRYLVKRTGEKVFLECVQDMDHENMFWYRQDPGLGLRLIYFSYDVKMKEKGDIPEGYSVSREKKERFSLILESASTNQTSMYLCASSLAGLAGGRTDTQYFGPGTRLTVL.

The chain uses TRBV7-5 and TRBJ1-2. TRBV7-5 is termed a pseudogene. The CDR3 covers 14 residues. CDR3 amino acids: CARSFRVGGDGYTF. The CDR3 region has the DNA TGTGCCAGAAGCTTTAGGGTGGGGGGGGATGGCTACACCTTC.

The V gene is TRBV5-1, the J gene TRBJ1-4, with D possibly being TRBD1 (5 bases). V was shortened by 5 bases and J by 3 bases, with 14 bases between the two germline ends. This CDR3 region has 15 residues. Looked up from germline, CDR1 is SGHRS and CDR2 is YFSETQ. The CDR3 reads CASRQTGSSNEKLFF. The CDR3 DNA reads as TGCGCCAGCAGACAAACAGGCTCTTCTAATGAAAAACTGTTTTTT.

The chain couples TRBV10-2 to TRBJ2-1, with 9 positions matching TRBD2. This CDR3 contains 15 residues. Trimming removed 2 bases from V and 4 bases from J; junction bases left unmatched: 3. Germline lookup yields CDR1 WSHSY and CDR2 SAAADI. CDR3 DNA: TGCGCCAGCAGTGAGGGGACTAGCCGATACAATGAGCAGTTCTTC. Residues: CASSEGTSRYNEQFF.

The rearrangement joins TRBV5-1 to TRBJ2-7; unclear D gene. Trimming pared 0 bases from V and 6 bases from J, leaving 10 bases between. In germline, CDR1 is SGHRS, CDR2 YFSETQ. The CDR3 sequence is 13 residues long. CDR3 DNA sequence: TGCGCCAGCAGCTTGGGACAAGGCAGCGAGCAGTACTTC. Encoded protein: CASSLGQGSEQYF. Filled out from reference TRBV5-1 and TRBJ2-7, the complete variable domain reads KAGVTQTPRYLIKTRGQQVTLSCSPISGHRSVSWYQQTPGQGLQFLFEYFSETQRNKGNFPGRFSGRQFSNSRSEMNVSTLELGDSALYLCASSLGQGSEQYFGPGTRLTVT.

The V and J genes are TRBV7-6 and TRBJ2-7; 7 bases are a match to TRBD1. The germline gives CDR1 SGHVS, CDR2 FNYEAQ. CDR3 length: 12 residues. V gave up 5 bases and J gave up 6 bases; unmatched junction bases: 4. The CDR3 loop reads CASSPTGREQYF. CDR3 coding DNA: TGTGCCAGCAGCCCGACAGGGCGCGAGCAGTACTTC.

This chain uses TRBV7-9 with TRBJ2-1; no firm D call. The CDR3 consists of 15 residues. The germline V gene encodes CDR1 SEHNR and CDR2 FQNEAQ (reference sequence). V was clipped by 1 base and J by 4 bases, with 11 bases between them. CDR3 sequence reads: CASSLVRDIYNEQFF. The CDR3 DNA follows: TGTGCCAGCAGCTTAGTTCGCGATATTTACAATGAGCAGTTCTTC.

The chain couples TRBV27 to TRBJ1-1; D not certain. CDR1 and CDR2 (germline): MNHEY, SMNVEV (reference sequence). Between the trimmed V and J ends, which lost 1 base and 1 base, there was a span of 10 bases. There are 15 residues in the CDR3. CDR3 nucleotide sequence: TGTGCCAGCAGTTTATTGGGCTCCCGGAACACTGAAGCTTTCTTT. It translates to CASSLLGSRNTEAFF.

The chain links TRBV19 to TRBJ2-2; D gene uncertain. Germline V lookup: CDR1 LNHDA, CDR2 SQIVND (reference sequence). This CDR3 has 16 residues. Trimming removed 1 base at V and 1 base at J, with 10 bases between. DNA of the CDR3: TGTGCCAGTAGTATAGGAGGAGCCCTGAACACCGGGGAGCTGTTTTTT. This gives the protein CASSIGGALNTGELFF.

This clone appeared a single time. The genes are TRBV5-1 and TRBJ1-2; 9 bases align to TRBD1. The CDR3 runs to 13 residues. Germline V lookup: CDR1 SGHRS, CDR2 YFSETQ. The V gene end was trimmed by 4 bases and the J gene end by 3 bases; junction bases not matched to a gene: 1. The CDR3 is CASSRDRDYGYTF. The DNA of the CDR3 is TGCGCCAGCAGCCGGGACAGGGACTATGGCTACACCTTC.

The genes are TRBV25-1 and TRBJ2-5; D gene unclear. The germline CDR1 and CDR2 sequences are MGHDK and SYGVNS. V was cut by 6 bases and J by 5 bases, with 7 bases left in between. CDR3 length: 11 residues. The CDR3, as DNA: TGTGCCAGCAGCGGTGAGGAGACCCAGTACTTC. Amino acid sequence: CASSGEETQYF.

This clone was observed once. The CDR3 loop is CASSLGGAGTGKTQYF. The CDR3 DNA is TGTGCCAGCAGCTTAGGAGGCGCGGGGACGGGGAAGACCCAGTACTTC. The chain joins TRBV7-9 to TRBJ2-5; D perhaps matches TRBD2 (6 bases). This CDR3 has 16 residues. CDR1 and CDR2 (germline): SEHNR, FQNEAQ (reference sequence). Trimming removed 1 base from V and 6 bases from J, with 18 bases in between.

The chain joins TRBV27 to TRBJ2-4; 9 bases line up with TRBD2. Trimming took 8 bases from V and 5 from J; bases not matched to a gene: 10. CDR3 length: 15 residues. Germline CDR1 MNHEY, CDR2 SMNVEV (reference sequence). CDR3 bases: TGTGCCAGCGCGGGAGGGAGGGGGGCCGAAAACATTCAGTACTTC. Protein sequence: CASAGGRGAENIQYF.

V and J are TRBV4-1 and TRBJ1-2, with 10 bases identical to TRBD1. V was pared by 2 bases and J by 4 bases, with 4 bases of the junction left unmatched. The CDR3 covers 15 residues. From germline, CDR1 is MGHRA and CDR2 YSYEKL. The CDR3 loop reads CASSQSGQGFYGYTF. In DNA, the CDR3 is TGCGCCAGCAGCCAATCGGGACAGGGGTTCTATGGCTACACCTTC.

V gene TRBV18 combines with J gene TRBJ2-2, with 7 bases lining up with TRBD2. The CDR3 is made up of 16 amino acids. The J segment lost 3 bases and the V segment lost 2 bases, leaving 6 bases of the junction unmatched. Germline CDR1 KGHSH, CDR2 LQKENI. The CDR3 nucleotides read TGTGCCAGCTCACCAGTTTCTAGCGGCCACACCGGGGAGCTGTTTTTT. Its translation is CASSPVSSGHTGELFF.

The V call is TRBV5-1, the J call TRBJ2-4; 10 positions match TRBD1. From germline, CDR1 is SGHRS and CDR2 YFSETQ. The length of the CDR3 is 14 residues. Germline trimming cut 4 bases from V and 8 bases from J; bases unmatched to any gene: 6. The CDR3 DNA follows: TGCGCCAGCAGCGACCCCGGGACAGGGGACATTCAGTACTTC. This gives the protein CASSDPGTGDIQYF.